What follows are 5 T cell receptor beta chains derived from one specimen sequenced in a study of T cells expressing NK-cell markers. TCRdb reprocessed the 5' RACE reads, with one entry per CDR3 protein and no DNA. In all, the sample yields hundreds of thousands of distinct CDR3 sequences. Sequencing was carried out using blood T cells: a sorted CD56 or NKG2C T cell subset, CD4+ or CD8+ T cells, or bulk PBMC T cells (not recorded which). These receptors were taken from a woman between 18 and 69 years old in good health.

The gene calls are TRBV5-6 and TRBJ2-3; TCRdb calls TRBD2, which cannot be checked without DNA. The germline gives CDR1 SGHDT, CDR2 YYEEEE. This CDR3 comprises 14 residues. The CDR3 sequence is CASSSERGADTQYF.

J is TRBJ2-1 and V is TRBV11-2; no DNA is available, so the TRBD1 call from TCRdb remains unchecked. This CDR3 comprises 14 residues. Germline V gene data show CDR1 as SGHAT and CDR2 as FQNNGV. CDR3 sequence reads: CASGRPKSYNEQFF.

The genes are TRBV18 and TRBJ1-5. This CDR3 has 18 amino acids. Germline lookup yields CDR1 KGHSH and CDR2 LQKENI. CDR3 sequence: CASSPFPKGMSSNQPQHF.

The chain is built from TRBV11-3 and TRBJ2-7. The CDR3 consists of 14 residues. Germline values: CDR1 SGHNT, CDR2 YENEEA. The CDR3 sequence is CASSLTQTTYEQYF.

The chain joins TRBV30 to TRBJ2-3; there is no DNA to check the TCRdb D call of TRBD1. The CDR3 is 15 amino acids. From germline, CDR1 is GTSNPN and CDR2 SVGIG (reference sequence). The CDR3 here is CAWSVWTGVTDTQYF. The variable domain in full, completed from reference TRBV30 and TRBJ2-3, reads SQTIHQWPATLVQPVGSPLSLECTVEGTSNPNLYWYRQAAGRGLQLLFYSVGIGQISSEVPQNLSASRPQDRQFILSSKKLLLSDSGFYLCAWSVWTGVTDTQYFGPGTRLTVL.